Following are 17 T cell receptor beta chains from one sample sequenced in a study of blood T cell repertoires in COVID-19. Generated by immunoSEQ multiplex PCR, the TCRdb table keeps only in-frame clones and is missing some. The sample consists of roughly 100,000 clones, 75% to 95% of them appearing once. Input material: peripheral blood. The receptors derive from a young man with acute or convalescent COVID-19.

The rearrangement joins TRBV7-8 to TRBJ1-3, with a tentative D call TRBD1 (5 bases). This CDR3 contains 15 residues. Germline CDR1 and CDR2: SGHVS and FQNEAQ. Trimming removed 5 bases at V and 3 bases at J, with 14 bases between. Written as DNA, the CDR3 is TGTGCCAGCAGCCTAACACCAGGGTATGGAAACACCATATATTTT. Translated: CASSLTPGYGNTIYF.

The rearrangement links TRBV6-1 to TRBJ2-5, with D maybe TRBD2 (6 bases). Trimming shortened V by 0 bases and J by 5 bases, and 10 bases separated the two germline ends. Germline assignment: CDR1 MNHNS and CDR2 SASEGT. The length of the CDR3 is 14 residues. The CDR3 region is CASSEARGRETQYF. In DNA, the CDR3 is TGTGCCAGCAGTGAAGCCCGGGGGAGGGAGACCCAGTACTTC.

This chain links TRBV14 with TRBJ2-7; perhaps TRBD2 as D (5 bases). There are 14 residues in the CDR3. Between the trimmed V and J ends, which lost 0 bases and 3 bases, there was a span of 9 bases. Germline V CDR1 and CDR2: SGHDN, FVKESK. CDR3 in amino acids: CASSQDRDYYEQYF. Written as DNA, the CDR3 is TGTGCCAGCAGCCAAGATCGGGATTACTACGAGCAGTACTTC.

This clone has a handful of counts. The V call is TRBV29-1, the J call TRBJ2-3, with TRBD1 matching 8 bases. The CDR3 is 13 residues long. CDR1 is SQVTM and CDR2 is ANQGSEA in the germline V gene. The trim removed 7 bases at V and 4 bases at J, leaving 7 bases unmatched. CDR3 region: CSAGQGGPDTQYF. The DNA for the CDR3 is TGCAGCGCCGGACAGGGAGGCCCAGATACGCAGTATTTT.

The rearrangement links TRBV15 to TRBJ1-5; D perhaps matches TRBD1 (5 bases). CDR1 is LNHNV, CDR2 YYDKDF, per germline (reference sequence). The V and J ends lost 4 bases and 2 bases respectively, with 15 bases between them. This CDR3 contains 16 residues. In DNA, the CDR3 is TGTGCCACCAGCATGGACGGCAGGGTCGGCAATCAGCCCCAGCATTTT. Translation: CATSMDGRVGNQPQHF.

The chain employs TRBV25-1 and TRBJ1-2; D is ambiguous. The germline V and J ends were trimmed by 1 base and 6 bases, with 6 bases remaining between them. The CDR3 totals 12 residues. Looked up from germline, CDR1 is MGHDK and CDR2 is SYGVNS. CDR3 region: CASSEWRDGYTF. In DNA form, the CDR3 reads TGTGCCAGCAGTGAATGGAGGGATGGCTACACCTTC.

The J gene is TRBJ2-3, the V gene TRBV15, with 9 bases identical to TRBD2. Germline CDR1 is LNHNV and CDR2 is YYDKDF (reference sequence). This CDR3 is built from 17 residues. The junction had 7 bases not matched to a gene; V was cut back by 0 bases and J by 3 bases. CDR3 region: CATSRDRGAGGTDTQYF. Written as DNA, the CDR3 is TGTGCCACCAGCAGAGATCGAGGAGCGGGAGGAACAGATACGCAGTATTTT.

This sequence joins TRBV5-4 and TRBJ2-7; D remains ambiguous. The germline gives CDR1 SGHNT, CDR2 YYREEE (reference sequence). This CDR3 is 15 amino acids long. With 4 bases removed from V and 1 base from J, the gap between germline ends came to 15 bases. The CDR3 region has the DNA TGTGCCAGCAGCAACGCAGCGAGTGGGTCCTACGAGCAGTACTTC. This gives the protein CASSNAASGSYEQYF.

This rearrangement joins TRBV5-1 to TRBJ1-1, with D unclear. V dropped 5 bases and J dropped 0 bases, with 5 bases sitting between them. The CDR3 is made up of 12 amino acids. The germline gives CDR1 SGHRS, CDR2 YFSETQ. The chain's CDR3 is CASRSVNTEAFF. The CDR3 DNA follows: TGCGCCAGCAGATCTGTGAACACTGAAGCTTTCTTT. Supplemented by reference TRBV5-1 and TRBJ1-1, the full variable domain reads KAGVTQTPRYLIKTRGQQVTLSCSPISGHRSVSWYQQTPGQGLQFLFEYFSETQRNKGNFPGRFSGRQFSNSRSEMNVSTLELGDSALYLCASRSVNTEAFFGQGTRLTVV.

The chain couples TRBV9 to TRBJ1-1; 7 bases line up with TRBD1. With 0 bases clipped from V and 1 base from J, the junction kept 3 bases outside the gene matches. Germline assignment: CDR1 SGDLS and CDR2 YYNGEE. CDR3 size: 15 residues. The CDR3 spells CASSVGGTENTEAFF. As DNA, the CDR3 is TGTGCCAGCAGCGTAGGAGGGACAGAGAACACTGAAGCTTTCTTT.

The genes are TRBV19 and TRBJ1-5; D is unclear. V dropped 3 bases and J dropped 0 bases, with 6 bases sitting between them. The CDR3 spans 14 residues. CDR1 and CDR2 (germline): LNHDA, SQIVND (reference sequence). Here the CDR3 DNA reads TGTGCCAGTAGTATCTATCATAGCAATCAGCCCCAGCATTTT. Protein product: CASSIYHSNQPQHF.

The chain uses TRBV7-9 and TRBJ1-2, with TRBD1 matching 8 bases. The CDR3 totals 16 residues. Trimming took 0 bases from V and 4 from J; bases not matched to a gene: 7. From germline, CDR1 is SEHNR and CDR2 FQNEAQ (reference sequence). The chain's CDR3 is CASSLAAGQGSYGYTF. CDR3 sequence (DNA): TGTGCCAGCAGCTTAGCTGCTGGACAGGGCAGCTATGGCTACACCTTC.

V usage is TRBV5-6 and J usage is TRBJ1-2; maybe TRBD1 (5 bases). The V end lost 6 bases, the J end lost 8 bases, and 17 bases lay between the germline ends. Per the germline V gene, CDR1 is SGHDT and CDR2 is YYEEEE. This CDR3 comprises 13 residues. Here the CDR3 reads CASIPAGEGGYTF. In DNA form, the CDR3 reads TGTGCCAGCATCCCGGCGGGGGAAGGGGGCTACACCTTC.

The chain joins TRBV5-1 to TRBJ2-7; D is possibly TRBD2 (5 bases). This CDR3 has 13 amino acids. Germline assignment: CDR1 SGHRS and CDR2 YFSETQ. The germline V and J ends were trimmed by 5 bases and 3 bases, with 12 bases remaining between them. The DNA for the CDR3 is TGCGCCAGCAGTGGGAGCGGAGGCTACGAGCAGTACTTC. Amino acid sequence: CASSGSGGYEQYF. The variable domain in full, with the rest retrieved from reference TRBV5-1 and TRBJ2-7, is KAGVTQTPRYLIKTRGQQVTLSCSPISGHRSVSWYQQTPGQGLQFLFEYFSETQRNKGNFPGRFSGRQFSNSRSEMNVSTLELGDSALYLCASSGSGGYEQYFGPGTRLTVT.

J is TRBJ2-7 and V is TRBV30; TRBD1 agrees at 7 bases. Trimming took 3 bases from V and 6 from J; bases not matched to a gene: 8. The germline V gene has CDR1 GTSNPN and CDR2 SVGIG (reference sequence). This CDR3 has 13 residues. CDR3 sequence reads: CAWRNRQGSEQYF. The CDR3 coding sequence is TGTGCCTGGAGGAATAGACAGGGCAGCGAGCAGTACTTC.

The CDR3 coding sequence is TGTGCTAGTGGTTTGGGAACTAGCGGGAGTCTGGCAGATACGCAGTATTTT. Protein sequence: CASGLGTSGSLADTQYF. V is TRBV12-5 and J is TRBJ2-3, with TRBD2 matching 11 bases. The germline gives CDR1 LGHNT, CDR2 FRNRAP. The CDR3 totals 17 residues. V gave up 1 base and J gave up 4 bases; unmatched junction bases: 7.

The chain links TRBV27 to TRBJ2-3; 9 bases map to TRBD2. This CDR3 is 16 amino acids long. V lost 3 bases and J lost 4; bases outside the gene matches: 8. The germline gives CDR1 MNHEY, CDR2 SMNVEV (reference sequence). The CDR3 DNA follows: TGTGCCAGCAGTTTCGTCCCTAGCGGGGTGGCAGATACGCAGTATTTT. It yields the protein CASSFVPSGVADTQYF.